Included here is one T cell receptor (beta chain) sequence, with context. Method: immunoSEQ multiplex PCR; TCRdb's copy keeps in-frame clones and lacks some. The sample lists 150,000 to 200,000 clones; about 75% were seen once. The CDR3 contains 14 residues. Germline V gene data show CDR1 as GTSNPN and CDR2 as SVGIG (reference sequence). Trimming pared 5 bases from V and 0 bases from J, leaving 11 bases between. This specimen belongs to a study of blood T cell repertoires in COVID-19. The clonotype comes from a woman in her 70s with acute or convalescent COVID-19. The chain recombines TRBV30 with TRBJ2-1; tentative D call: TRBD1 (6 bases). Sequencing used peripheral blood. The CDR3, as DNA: TGTGCCTGGGGAGGACAGCGCTCCTACAATGAGCAGTTCTTC. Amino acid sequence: CAWGGQRSYNEQFF.